The rows below give T cell receptor beta chains drawn from one sample of a study of cytomegalovirus exposure and HLA in healthy donors. Repertoires were generated with immunoSEQ multiplex PCR, while TCRdb's copy carries only in-frame clones and drops some. The data show 100,000 to 150,000 clones, with roughly 68% seen just once and 4.2% held by the top ten. Sequencing was done on a sample of PBMCs. The source is a woman aged 45-60 years in good health and CMV-seropositive. CDR3s include the opening cysteine and the closing phenylalanine or tryptophan. D genes are given only for firm matches. Only part of the rows carry a size: once, few, many, or a class if the clone is expanded.

clone_size,v_call,d_call,j_call,cdr3_nt,cdr3_aa
-,TRBV27,-,TRBJ1-1,TGTGCCAGCAGTTTATGGTTTAGGGGCAGCTTGAACACTGAAGCTTTCTTT,CASSLWFRGSLNTEAFF
-,TRBV19,-,TRBJ1-4,TGTGCCAGTGGACCCGGGACACACGTCGGGCTGTTTTTT,CASGPGTHVGLFF
-,TRBV19,-,TRBJ2-1,TGTGCCAGTGATCGCGGCAGAGCGAGCTCCTACAATGAGCAGTTCTTC,CASDRGRASSYNEQFF
-,TRBV5-1,TRBD1,TRBJ1-4,TGCGCCAGCAGCCCAGACAGGGGGGGTGAAAAACTGTTTTTT,CASSPDRGGEKLFF
once,TRBV5-4,-,TRBJ2-3,TGTGCCAGCAGCTTGGCGCTAGCAGGAACAGATACGCAGTATTTT,CASSLALAGTDTQYF
-,TRBV11-3,TRBD2,TRBJ2-5,TGTGCCAGCAGCCTCGGGAGGCTGGGGAGAGAGACCCAGTACTTC,CASSLGRLGRETQYF
few,TRBV6-1,TRBD1,TRBJ1-1,TGTGCCAGCAGGAAACAGGGGGACACTGAAGCTTTCTTT,CASRKQGDTEAFF
few,TRBV28,TRBD1,TRBJ2-7,TGTGCCAGCAGTTTATGGGGGACAGGGAGCTCCTACGAGCAGTACTTC,CASSLWGTGSSYEQYF
-,TRBV7-2,TRBD1,TRBJ2-5,TGTGCCAGCAGCTTAGCGGGACAGGGACAGACCCAGTACTTC,CASSLAGQGQTQYF
few,TRBV4-2,TRBD2,TRBJ2-5,TGTGCCAGCAGCCAAGAAGGCGGGGGGGCCAGAGAGACCCAGTACTTC,CASSQEGGGARETQYF
-,TRBV6-5,TRBD1,TRBJ2-1,TGTGCCAGCAGGGACAGGGTCAATGAGCAGTTCTTC,CASRDRVNEQFF
-,TRBV5-5,-,TRBJ1-2,TGTGCCAGCAGCTTGTTGATGAGGTATGGCTACACCTTC,CASSLLMRYGYTF
-,TRBV6-5,TRBD2,TRBJ2-7,TGTGCCAGCAGTTACTCGATGGGGGGGACCTCCTACGAGCAGTACTTC,CASSYSMGGTSYEQYF
few,TRBV6-5,TRBD1,TRBJ2-1,TGTGCCAGCAGTTACTCGATGGGACAGAACAATGAGCAGTTCTTC,CASSYSMGQNNEQFF
-,TRBV27,-,TRBJ2-2,TGTGCCAGCAAGTGGGGGGTCCCCGGGGAGCTGTTTTTT,CASKWGVPGELFF
few,TRBV27,-,TRBJ2-6,TGTGCCAGCAGTTCGGGACAAATATCTGGGGCCAACGTCCTGACTTTC,CASSSGQISGANVLTF
-,TRBV10-2,TRBD1,TRBJ1-1,TGCGCCAGCGAGTCGAAGACAGGGGAGAGAACTGAAGCTTTCTTT,CASESKTGERTEAFF
-,TRBV6-5,TRBD1,TRBJ1-2,TGTGCCAGCAGGCCGACAGGGGGCTATGGCTACACCTTC,CASRPTGGYGYTF
-,TRBV4-2,TRBD1,TRBJ1-5,TGTGCCAGCAGCCAAACGGGACAGGGGAATCAGCCCCAGCATTTT,CASSQTGQGNQPQHF
-,TRBV27,TRBD1,TRBJ1-2,TGTGCCAGCAGCCAGGGGGTCTTCTATGGCTACACCTTC,CASSQGVFYGYTF
-,TRBV7-2,TRBD2,TRBJ2-7,TGTGCCAGCAGCTTAGGGGGGACTAGCGGGAACGAGCAGTACTTC,CASSLGGTSGNEQYF
-,TRBV11-2,-,TRBJ1-5,TGTGCCAGCAGGGCAGGGGAAGGTGATCAGCCCCAGCATTTT,CASRAGEGDQPQHF
once,TRBV2,TRBD1,TRBJ2-3,TGTGCCAGCAGTGAACGGCCAGGGGGCATCACAGATACGCAGTATTTT,CASSERPGGITDTQYF
-,TRBV5-4,-,TRBJ2-7,TGTGCCAGCAGCTTGAACAGCAACCCCTTCTACGAGCAGTACTTC,CASSLNSNPFYEQYF